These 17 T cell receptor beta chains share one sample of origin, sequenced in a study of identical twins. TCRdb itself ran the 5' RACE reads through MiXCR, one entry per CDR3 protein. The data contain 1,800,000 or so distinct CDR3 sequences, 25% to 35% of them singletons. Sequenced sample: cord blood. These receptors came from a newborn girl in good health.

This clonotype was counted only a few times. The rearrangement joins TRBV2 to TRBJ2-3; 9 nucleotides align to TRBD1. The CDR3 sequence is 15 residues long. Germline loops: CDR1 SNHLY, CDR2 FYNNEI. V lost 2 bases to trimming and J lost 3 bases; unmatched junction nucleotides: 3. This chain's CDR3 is CASSEQGQGTDTQYF. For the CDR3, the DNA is TGTGCCAGCAGTGAACAAGGACAGGGGACAGATACGCAGTATTTT. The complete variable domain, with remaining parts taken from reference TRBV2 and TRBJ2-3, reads EPEVTQTPSHQVTQMGQEVILRCVPISNHLYFYWYRQILGQKVEFLVSFYNNEISEKSEIFDDQFSVERPDGSNFTLKIRSTKLEDSAMYFCASSEQGQGTDTQYFGPGTRLTVL.

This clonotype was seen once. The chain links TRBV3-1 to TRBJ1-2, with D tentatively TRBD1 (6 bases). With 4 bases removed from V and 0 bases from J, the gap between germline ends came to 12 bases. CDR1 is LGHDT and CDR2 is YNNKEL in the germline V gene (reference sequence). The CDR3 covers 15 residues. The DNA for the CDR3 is TGTGCCAGCAGCCTTGACAGGTCAGCTAACTATGGCTACACCTTC. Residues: CASSLDRSANYGYTF.

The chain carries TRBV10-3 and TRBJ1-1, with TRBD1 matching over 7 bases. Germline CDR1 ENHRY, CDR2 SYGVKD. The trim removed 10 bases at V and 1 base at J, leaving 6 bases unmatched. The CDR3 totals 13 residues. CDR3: CARSQGENTEAFF. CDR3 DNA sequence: TGTGCCAGAAGCCAGGGGGAGAACACTGAAGCTTTCTTT.

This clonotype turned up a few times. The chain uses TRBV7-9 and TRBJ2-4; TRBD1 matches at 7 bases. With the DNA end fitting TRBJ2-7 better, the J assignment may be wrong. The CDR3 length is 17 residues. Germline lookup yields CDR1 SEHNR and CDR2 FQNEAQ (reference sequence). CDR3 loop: CASSLALRGRTSDEQYF. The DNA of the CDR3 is TGTGCCAGCAGCTTAGCCCTGAGGGGGCGAACTTCCGACGAGCAGTACTTC.

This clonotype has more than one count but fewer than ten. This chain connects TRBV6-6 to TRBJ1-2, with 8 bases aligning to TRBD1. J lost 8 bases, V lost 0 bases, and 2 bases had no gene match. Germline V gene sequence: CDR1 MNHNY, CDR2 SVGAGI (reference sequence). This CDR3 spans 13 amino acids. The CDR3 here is CASSYSTGVGYTF. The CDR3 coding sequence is TGTGCCAGCAGTTACTCGACAGGGGTGGGCTACACCTTC.

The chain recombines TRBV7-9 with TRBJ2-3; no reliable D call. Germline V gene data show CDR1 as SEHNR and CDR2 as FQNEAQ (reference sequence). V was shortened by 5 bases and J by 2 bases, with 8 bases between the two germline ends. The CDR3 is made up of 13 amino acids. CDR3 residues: CASSITPTDTQYF. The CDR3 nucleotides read TGTGCCAGCAGCATCACCCCCACAGATACGCAGTATTTT.

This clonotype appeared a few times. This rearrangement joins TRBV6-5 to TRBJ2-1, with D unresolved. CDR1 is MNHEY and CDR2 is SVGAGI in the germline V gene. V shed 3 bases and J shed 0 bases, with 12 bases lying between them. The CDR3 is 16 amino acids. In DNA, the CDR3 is TGTGCCAGCAGTTATCCGCCTCGGGCCTCCTACAATGAGCAGTTCTTC. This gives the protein CASSYPPRASYNEQFF.

CDR3 residues: CASSHPGGTKNIQYF. DNA for the CDR3: TGTGCCAGCAGTCATCCAGGGGGTACCAAAAACATTCAGTACTTC. The J gene is TRBJ2-4, the V gene TRBV27; 7 bases map to TRBD1. This CDR3 is built from 15 residues. The ends lost 5 bases at V and 2 bases at J; junction bases unmatched: 6. Germline lookup yields CDR1 MNHEY and CDR2 SMNVEV (reference sequence).

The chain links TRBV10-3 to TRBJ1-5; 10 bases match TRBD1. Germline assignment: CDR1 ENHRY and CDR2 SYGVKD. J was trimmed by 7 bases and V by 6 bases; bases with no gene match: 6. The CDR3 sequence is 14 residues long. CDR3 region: CAISDRGRRQPQHF. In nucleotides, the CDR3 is TGTGCCATCAGCGACAGGGGGCGAAGGCAGCCCCAGCATTTT.

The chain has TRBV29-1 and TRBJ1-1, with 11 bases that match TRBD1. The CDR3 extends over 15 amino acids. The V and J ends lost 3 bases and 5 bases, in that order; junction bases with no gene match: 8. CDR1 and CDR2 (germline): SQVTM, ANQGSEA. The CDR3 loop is CSVEVPDRGRTEAFF. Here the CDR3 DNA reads TGCAGCGTTGAGGTCCCGGACAGGGGGCGTACTGAAGCTTTCTTT. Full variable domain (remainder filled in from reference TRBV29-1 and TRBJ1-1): SAVISQKPSRDICQRGTSLTIQCQVDSQVTMMFWYRQQPGQSLTLIATANQGSEATYESGFVIDKFPISRPNLTFSTLTVSNMSPEDSSIYLCSVEVPDRGRTEAFFGQGTRLTVV.

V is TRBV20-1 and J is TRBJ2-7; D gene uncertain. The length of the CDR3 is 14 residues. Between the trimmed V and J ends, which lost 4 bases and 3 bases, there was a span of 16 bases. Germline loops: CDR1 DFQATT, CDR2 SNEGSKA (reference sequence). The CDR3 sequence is CSATSRGLFYEQYF. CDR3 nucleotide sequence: TGCAGTGCTACCTCCCGAGGCCTTTTCTACGAGCAGTACTTC.

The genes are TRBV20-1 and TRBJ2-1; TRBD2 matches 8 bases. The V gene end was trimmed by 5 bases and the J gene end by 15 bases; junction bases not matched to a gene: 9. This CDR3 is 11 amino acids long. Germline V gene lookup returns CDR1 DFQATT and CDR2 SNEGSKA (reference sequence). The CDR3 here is CSARSGSSLFF. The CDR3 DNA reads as TGCAGTGCTCGAAGCGGGAGTAGTCTGTTCTTC.

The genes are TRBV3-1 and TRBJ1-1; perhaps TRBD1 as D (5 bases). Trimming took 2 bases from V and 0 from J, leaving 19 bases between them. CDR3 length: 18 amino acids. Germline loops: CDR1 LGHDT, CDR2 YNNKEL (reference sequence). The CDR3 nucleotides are TGTGCCAGCAGCCAAATTCGTTTCAAGGGACGGCTGAACACTGAAGCTTTCTTT. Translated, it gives CASSQIRFKGRLNTEAFF.

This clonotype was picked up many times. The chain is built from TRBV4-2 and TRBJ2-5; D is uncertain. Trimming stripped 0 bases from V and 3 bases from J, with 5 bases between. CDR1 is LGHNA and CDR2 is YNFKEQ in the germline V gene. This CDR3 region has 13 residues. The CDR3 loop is CASSQERKETQYF. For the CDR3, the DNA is TGTGCCAGCAGCCAAGAGCGAAAAGAGACCCAGTACTTC.

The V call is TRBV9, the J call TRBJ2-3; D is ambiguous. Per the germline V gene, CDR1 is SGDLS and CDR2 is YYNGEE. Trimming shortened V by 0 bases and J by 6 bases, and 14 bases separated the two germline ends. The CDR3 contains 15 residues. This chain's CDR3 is CASSVDGLLFDTQYF. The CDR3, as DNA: TGTGCCAGCAGCGTAGACGGCCTCCTATTCGATACGCAGTATTTT.

For the CDR3, the DNA is TGTGCCAGCAGCCAAATAAGCGGGAGAATCACAGATACGCAGTATTTT. Protein product: CASSQISGRITDTQYF. The genes are TRBV14 and TRBJ2-3; 8 nucleotides agree with TRBD2. V shed 2 bases and J 2 bases; nucleotides not matched to a gene: 6. The germline gives CDR1 SGHDN, CDR2 FVKESK. The CDR3 loop spans 16 amino acids.

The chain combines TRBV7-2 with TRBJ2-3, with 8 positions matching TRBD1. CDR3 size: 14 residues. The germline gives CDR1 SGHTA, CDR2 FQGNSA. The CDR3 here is CAGGSGGPTEMQYF. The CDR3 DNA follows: TGTGCAGGGGGTTCAGGGGGCCCCACAGAGATGCAGTATTTT.